The clone carrying this T cell receptor beta chain was observed a handful of times. Its antigen is not known. Multiplex touch-down PCR with TRB-A/B primers amplified rearranged V-D-J TRB sequences. A single record per CDR3 protein comes from TCRdb applying MiXCR to the multiplex PCR reads. This table has around 6,400 distinct CDR3 sequences, roughly 23% appearing once. This CDR3 is 12 amino acids long. Trimming pared 8 bases from V and 6 bases from J, leaving 14 bases between. Germline lookup yields CDR1 MDHEN and CDR2 SYDVKM. These data are taken from a study of T cell repertoires in aging, cancer and after chemotherapy. Study at large: Pre- and post-chemotherapy samples were paired from chronic lymphocytic leukemia patients treated with fludarabine- or bendamustine-based regimens. About 10 million TCR reads made up the full dataset. Study observations and caveats: In each cancer cohort, median generation probability increased across chemotherapy, suggesting thymic output rebounded.

Peripheral blood genomic DNA, not sorted cells or RNA, was the template. Sample: blood. The chain recombines TRBV28 with TRBJ2-7; D uncertain. The sequence came from a human donor with a blood cancer. CDR3 sequence reads: CASGSTVGEQYF. The CDR3, as DNA: TGTGCCAGCGGATCGACGGTGGGCGAGCAGTACTTC.